Included here is one TCR beta chain sequence, with context. Its target is not known. The sample belongs to a study of naive and memory T cell subsets. An equimolar mix of two oligonucleotides served as the beta constant-region primer for TRBC1 and TRBC2. The cDNA 3' end received a ligated single-stranded oligonucleotide carrying the SP2 primer and a 12-nucleotide UMI. One entry per CDR3 protein, called by TCRdb with MiXCR from the UMI-ligation and nested PCR reads. Of roughly 91,000 distinct CDR3 sequences in the sample, approximately 14% were seen once. Germline V CDR1 and CDR2: MDHEN, SYDVKM. The CDR3 covers 14 residues. The V end lost 8 bases, the J end lost 7 bases, and 20 bases lay between the germline ends. Study results and caveats: The power law exponent of TCR abundance differed between naive and memory cells. In naive cells, over 90% of TCR sequences were seen only once. In CD4 and CD8 cells, diversity dropped from naive through EMRA.

The chain recombines TRBV28 with TRBJ1-2; TRBD1 is a possible D gene (5 bases). The clonotype was recovered from a human donor in good health. Input material: central memory CD4+ T cells from blood. As DNA, the CDR3 is TGTGCCAGCTGCACGGGGCGGTCCGTCTGTGGCTACACCTTC. It yields the protein CASCTGRSVCGYTF.